The present entry profiles one TCR beta chain with its context. Clones were read by immunoSEQ multiplex PCR, and TCRdb kept only the in-frame ones, dropping some. The repertoire holds around 270,000 clones, with roughly 84% as singletons. The data derive from a study of blood T cell repertoires in COVID-19. The receptor was derived from a middle-aged woman who had recovered from COVID-19. Source material: peripheral blood.

The CDR3 region has the DNA TGTGCCACCAGTGACCGGGGACTAGCGGGGGGGCGGGATACGCAGTATTTT. This gives the protein CATSDRGLAGGRDTQYF. The chain couples TRBV24-1 to TRBJ2-3, with 16 positions matching TRBD2. Germline CDR1 reads KGHDR; CDR2 reads SFDVKD. The CDR3 contains 17 residues. The V gene end was trimmed by 4 bases and the J gene end by 6 bases; junction bases not matched to a gene: 6.